This T cell receptor (beta chain) originates from a study of blood T cells in healthy people across ages. PCR was performed a second time for about 6 to 12 cycles using a sample-barcoded 5' primer and a J-beta primer mix. TCRdb re-derived calls from the 5' RACE reads in MiXCR, one entry per CDR3 protein. The sample has 650,000 to 1,000,000 distinct CDR3 sequences, about 47% seen once. As regards this clonotype: The junction differs from germline at one of its ends, possibly a read error.

Specimen: blood. This TCR derives from a man of 80 years or more in good health.

For the CDR3, the DNA is TGTGCCAGCAGCTTAGTTCATACTAGCTCAGATATGCAGTATTTT. It codes for CASSLVHTSSDMQYF. The V gene is TRBV7-2, the J gene TRBJ2-3; tentative D call: TRBD2 (6 bases). CDR3 length: 15 amino acids. CDR1 and CDR2 (germline): SGHTA, FQGNSA.